The 9 T cell receptor beta chains in this list originate from one sample, sequenced in a study of blood T cell repertoires in COVID-19 (dated by TCRdb to about 2020). The library was obtained by the immunoSEQ multiplex PCR assay. TCRdb took this table from immuneACCESS and kept in-frame rearrangements with V and J called. Such tables lack part of the clones; where checked against another copy, unresolved V genes explain under half of the gap, and the rest is unexplained. For this sample there are fewer than 250,000 clones; approximately 86% appear just once. The ten largest account for under 2% of the sample. The sequencing input was peripheral blood. These receptors all come from a woman aged 55 to 70 who had recovered from COVID-19.

CDR3 region: CASSPRGVGTEAFF. CDR3 in DNA: TGTGCCAGCAGCCCGCGGGGGGTGGGCACTGAAGCTTTCTTT. The rearrangement uses TRBV7-9 and TRBJ1-1; D is possibly TRBD1 (5 bases). The V and J ends lost 5 bases and 4 bases respectively, with 14 bases between them. The CDR3 is 14 residues long. CDR1 is SEHNR and CDR2 is FQNEAQ in the germline V gene (reference sequence).

The rearrangement uses TRBV6-4 and TRBJ2-3; D is undetermined. CDR1 MRHNA and CDR2 SNTAGT come from the germline V gene. The CDR3 consists of 15 residues. Trimming removed 2 bases at V and 0 bases at J, with 9 bases between. The chain's CDR3 is CASSDIATSTDTQYF. In DNA form, the CDR3 reads TGTGCCAGCAGTGACATAGCCACTAGCACAGATACGCAGTATTTT.

The chain recombines TRBV24-1 with TRBJ1-5, with a possible D match to TRBD1 (6 bases). Trimming removed 4 bases from V and 4 bases from J, with 10 bases in between. CDR1 and CDR2 (germline): KGHDR, SFDVKD. The CDR3 contains 14 residues. CDR3 protein: CATSEGHNNQPQHF. CDR3 DNA: TGTGCCACCAGTGAGGGACACAATAATCAGCCCCAGCATTTT.

The chain links TRBV5-1 to TRBJ2-3; 15 positions match TRBD2. Trimming cost V 0 bases and J 0 bases; bases outside gene matches: 2. This CDR3 region has 18 residues. The V gene's germline CDR1 is SGHRS and CDR2 YFSETQ. The chain's CDR3 is CASSLGTSGGASTDTQYF. The CDR3 DNA reads as TGCGCCAGCAGCTTGGGGACTAGCGGGGGGGCTAGCACAGATACGCAGTATTTT.

The rearrangement joins TRBV5-1 to TRBJ2-3, with 11 bases identical to TRBD2. J gave up 3 bases and V 0 bases, and 0 bases lay outside the gene matches. Germline V gives CDR1 SGHRS, CDR2 YFSETQ. This CDR3 has 15 residues. CDR3 nucleotides: TGCGCCAGCAGCTTGGGGACTAGCGGGACAGATACGCAGTATTTT. Its translation: CASSLGTSGTDTQYF.

CDR3 DNA sequence: TGTGCCAGTAGTGCCGGGACACCCAAACCTTGGTACACCTTC. Protein: CASSAGTPKPWYTF. The V and J genes are TRBV19 and TRBJ1-2; weak D call: TRBD1 (6 bases). V shed 5 bases and J shed 11 bases, with 21 bases lying between them. Germline V gene data show CDR1 as LNHDA and CDR2 as SQIVND (reference sequence). This CDR3 comprises 14 residues.

J is TRBJ2-7 and V is TRBV9; D call uncertain. Germline V gene data show CDR1 as SGDLS and CDR2 as YYNGEE. This CDR3 is 14 amino acids long. V dropped 4 bases and J dropped 1 base, with 12 bases sitting between them. In DNA, the CDR3 is TGTGCCAGCAGCCCCCGGTTCGAGTCCTACGAGCAGTACTTC. Protein: CASSPRFESYEQYF. Supplemented by reference TRBV9 and TRBJ2-7, the full variable domain reads DSGVTQTPKHLITATGQRVTLRCSPRSGDLSVYWYQQSLDQGLQFLIQYYNGEERAKGNILERFSAQQFPDLHSELNLSSLELGDSALYFCASSPRFESYEQYFGPGTRLTVT.

Turning to this clone: One end of the junction is discordant with germline, which a read error may explain. This sequence joins TRBV7-7 and TRBJ2-3; TRBD2 aligns across 7 bases. Per the germline V gene, CDR1 is SSHAT and CDR2 is FNYEAQ (reference sequence). The CDR3 loop spans 14 amino acids. The CDR3 reads CASSPVGLPSPQYF. The CDR3 DNA reads TGTGCTAGCAGCCCAGTGGGACTACCTTCCCCGCAGTATTTT.

This chain connects TRBV7-9 to TRBJ2-3, with 7 bases identical to TRBD2. Trimming cost V 2 bases and J 5 bases; bases outside gene matches: 13. There are 17 residues in the CDR3. Looked up from germline, CDR1 is SEHNR and CDR2 is FQNEAQ (reference sequence). The CDR3 DNA is TGTGCCAGCAGCTTATTGGGCGGAGCGGGGCCAAAAGATACGCAGTATTTT. Translating gives CASSLLGGAGPKDTQYF.